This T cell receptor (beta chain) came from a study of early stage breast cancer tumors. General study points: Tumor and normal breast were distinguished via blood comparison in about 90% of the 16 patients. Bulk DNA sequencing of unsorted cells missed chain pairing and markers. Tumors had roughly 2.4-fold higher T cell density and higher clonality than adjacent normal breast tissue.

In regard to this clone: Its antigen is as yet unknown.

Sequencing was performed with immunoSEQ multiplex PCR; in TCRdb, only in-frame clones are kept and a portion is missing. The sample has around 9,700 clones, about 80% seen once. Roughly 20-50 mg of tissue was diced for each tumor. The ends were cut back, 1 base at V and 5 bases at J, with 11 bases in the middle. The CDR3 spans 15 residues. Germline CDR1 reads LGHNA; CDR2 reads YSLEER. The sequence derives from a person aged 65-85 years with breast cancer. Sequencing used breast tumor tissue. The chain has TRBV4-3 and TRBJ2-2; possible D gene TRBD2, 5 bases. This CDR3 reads CASSQASGTTGELFF. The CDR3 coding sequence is TGCGCCAGCAGCCAAGCTTCGGGAACGACCGGGGAGCTGTTTTTT.